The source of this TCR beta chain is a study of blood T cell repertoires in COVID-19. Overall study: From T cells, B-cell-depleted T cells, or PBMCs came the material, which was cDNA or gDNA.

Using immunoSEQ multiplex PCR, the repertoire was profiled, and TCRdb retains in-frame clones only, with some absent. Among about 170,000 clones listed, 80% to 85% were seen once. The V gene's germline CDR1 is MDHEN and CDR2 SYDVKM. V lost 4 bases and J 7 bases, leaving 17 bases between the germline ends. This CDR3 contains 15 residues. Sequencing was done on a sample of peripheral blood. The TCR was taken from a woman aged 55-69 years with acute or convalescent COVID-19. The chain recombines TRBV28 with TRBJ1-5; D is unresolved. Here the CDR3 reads CASSSGRITGQPQHF. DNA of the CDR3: TGTGCCAGCAGTTCAGGAAGGATAACCGGACAGCCCCAGCATTTT. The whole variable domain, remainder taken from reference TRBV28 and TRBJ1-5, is DVKVTQSSRYLVKRTGEKVFLECVQDMDHENMFWYRQDPGLGLRLIYFSYDVKMKEKGDIPEGYSVSREKKERFSLILESASTNQTSMYLCASSSGRITGQPQHFGDGTRLSIL.